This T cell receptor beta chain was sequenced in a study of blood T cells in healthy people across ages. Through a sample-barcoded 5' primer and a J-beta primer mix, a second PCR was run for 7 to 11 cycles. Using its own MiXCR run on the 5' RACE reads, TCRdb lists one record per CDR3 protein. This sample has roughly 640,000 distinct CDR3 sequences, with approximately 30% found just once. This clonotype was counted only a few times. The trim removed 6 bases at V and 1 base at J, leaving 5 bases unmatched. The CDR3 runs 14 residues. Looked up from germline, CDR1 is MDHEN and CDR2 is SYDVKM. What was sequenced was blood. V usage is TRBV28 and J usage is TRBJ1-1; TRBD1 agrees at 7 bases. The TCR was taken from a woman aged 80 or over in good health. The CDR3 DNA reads TGTGCCAGCAGCGAGACAGGGAGGAACACTGAAGCTTTCTTT. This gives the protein CASSETGRNTEAFF.